This TCR beta chain was recovered during a study of TIL therapy for anti-PD-1-resistant metastatic lung cancer. Study in general: Patients had a median age of nearly 55 years (range 38-75).

This was the immunoSEQ v3 assay. Only in-frame clones appear in the TCRdb table, and some are missing; sequencing was by immunoSEQ multiplex PCR. The repertoire holds more than 90,000 clones, with just over 65% as singletons. As for time point: pre-treatment sample, taken before nivolumab and TIL therapy. Pleural nodules or supraclavicular lymph nodes made up most of the excised metastases sampled. CDR1 is MGHRA, CDR2 YSYEKL, per germline. The CDR3 has 14 residues. Between the trimmed V and J ends, which lost 2 bases and 4 bases, there was a span of 11 bases. Sequences were derived from tumor tissue, sampled at baseline. V usage is TRBV4-1 and J usage is TRBJ1-2; TRBD1 is a possible D gene (6 bases). The sequence derives from a person between 30 and 80 years old with non-small cell lung cancer. The CDR3 DNA follows: TGCGCCAGCAGCCAAACGAGGGGGTCCTATGGCTACACCTTC. Amino acids: CASSQTRGSYGYTF.